This T cell receptor (beta chain) was profiled in a study of blood T cell repertoires in COVID-19. Study-level background: From T cells, B-cell-depleted T cells, or PBMCs came the material, which was cDNA or gDNA.

As handled by the study authors: Amplification of reference gene primers provided the estimated nucleated cell counts. The method was immunoSEQ multiplex PCR; TCRdb's version includes in-frame clones alone and lacks a portion of them. The V and J calls and the clone size are those of that table, but D and trimming were determined from the DNA. The sample lists roughly 110,000 clones; approximately 86% were seen once. This clone has a handful of counts. This CDR3 is 16 amino acids long. The V gene end was trimmed by 6 bases and the J gene end by 4 bases; junction bases not matched to a gene: 5. CDR1 is MNHEY and CDR2 is SMNVEV in the germline V gene (reference sequence).

The source material was peripheral blood. This TCR was sampled from a man aged 35 to 55 with acute or convalescent COVID-19. The rearrangement uses TRBV27 and TRBJ2-2, with 13 bases matching TRBD2. CDR3 sequence reads: CASSRGLAGTTGELFF. In nucleotides, the CDR3 is TGTGCCAGCAGCCGGGGACTAGCGGGAACCACCGGGGAGCTGTTTTTT.